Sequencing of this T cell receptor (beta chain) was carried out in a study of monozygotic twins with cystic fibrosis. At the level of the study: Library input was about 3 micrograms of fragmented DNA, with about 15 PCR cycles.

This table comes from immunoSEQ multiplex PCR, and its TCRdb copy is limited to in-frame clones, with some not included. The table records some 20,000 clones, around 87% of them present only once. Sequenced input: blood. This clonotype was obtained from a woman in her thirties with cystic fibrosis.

CDR3: CAISTNRDRGNEQFF. CDR3 DNA sequence: TGTGCCATCAGCACGAACCGGGACAGGGGGAATGAGCAGTTCTTC. The rearrangement joins TRBV10-3 to TRBJ2-1; 11 positions match TRBD1. This CDR3 comprises 15 residues. The junction had 8 bases not matched to a gene; V was cut back by 6 bases and J by 7 bases. Germline V CDR1 and CDR2: ENHRY, SYGVKD.